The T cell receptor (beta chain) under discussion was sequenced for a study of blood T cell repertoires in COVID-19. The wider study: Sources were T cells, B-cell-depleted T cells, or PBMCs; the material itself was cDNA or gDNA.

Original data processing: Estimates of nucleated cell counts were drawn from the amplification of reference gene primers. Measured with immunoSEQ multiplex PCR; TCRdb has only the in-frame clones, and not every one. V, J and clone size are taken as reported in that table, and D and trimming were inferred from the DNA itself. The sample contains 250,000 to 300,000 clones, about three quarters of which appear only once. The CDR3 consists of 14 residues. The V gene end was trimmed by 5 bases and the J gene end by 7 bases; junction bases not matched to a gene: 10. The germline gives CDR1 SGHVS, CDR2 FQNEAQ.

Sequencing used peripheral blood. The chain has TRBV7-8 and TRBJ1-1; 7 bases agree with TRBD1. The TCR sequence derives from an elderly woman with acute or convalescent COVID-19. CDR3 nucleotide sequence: TGTGCCAGCAGCACCGACAGGGATCTCGGTGAAGCTTTCTTT. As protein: CASSTDRDLGEAFF. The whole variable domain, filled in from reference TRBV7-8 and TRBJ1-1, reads GAGVSQSPRYKVAKRGQDVALRCDPISGHVSLFWYQQALGQGPEFLTYFQNEAQLDKSGLPSDRFFAERPEGSVSTLKIQRTQQEDSAVYLCASSTDRDLGEAFFGQGTRLTVV.